This T cell receptor (beta chain) was profiled in a study of cytomegalovirus exposure and HLA in healthy donors. Study-wide results and limits: V- and J-gene trimming of TCR beta was linked (in a later analysis) to a missense DCLRE1C variant.

This clone was observed once. Its antigen is not known. PCR primers comprised 60 Vbeta and 13 Jbeta primers. Sequencing used immunoSEQ multiplex PCR; TCRdb keeps in-frame clones, though not all of them. This sample carries about 160,000 clones, approximately 80% of them seen once, and the ten largest clones take 6.3%. The J segment lost 1 base and the V segment lost 6 bases, leaving 5 bases of the junction unmatched. There are 14 residues in the CDR3. The germline V gene encodes CDR1 MNHEY and CDR2 SVGAGI. The J gene is TRBJ2-5, the V gene TRBV6-5; 7 nucleotides agree with TRBD1. The sample taken for sequencing was PBMCs. The source of this sequence is a male donor in good health and CMV-seropositive. The CDR3 DNA reads as TGTGCCAGCAGCAAAGGGACAGTCCAAGAGACCCAGTACTTC. It is translated as CASSKGTVQETQYF.